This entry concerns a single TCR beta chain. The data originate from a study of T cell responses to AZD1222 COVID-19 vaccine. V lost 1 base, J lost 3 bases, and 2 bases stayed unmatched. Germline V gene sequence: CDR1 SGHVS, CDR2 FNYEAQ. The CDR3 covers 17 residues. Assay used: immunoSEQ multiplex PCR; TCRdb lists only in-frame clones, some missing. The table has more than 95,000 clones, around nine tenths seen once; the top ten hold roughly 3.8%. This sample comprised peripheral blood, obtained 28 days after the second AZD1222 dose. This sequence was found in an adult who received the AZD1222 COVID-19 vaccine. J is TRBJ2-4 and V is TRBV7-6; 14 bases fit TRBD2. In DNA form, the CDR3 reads TGTGCCAGCAGCTTAGGGGGACTAGCGGGGGACAAAAACATTCAGTACTTC. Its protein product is CASSLGGLAGDKNIQYF.